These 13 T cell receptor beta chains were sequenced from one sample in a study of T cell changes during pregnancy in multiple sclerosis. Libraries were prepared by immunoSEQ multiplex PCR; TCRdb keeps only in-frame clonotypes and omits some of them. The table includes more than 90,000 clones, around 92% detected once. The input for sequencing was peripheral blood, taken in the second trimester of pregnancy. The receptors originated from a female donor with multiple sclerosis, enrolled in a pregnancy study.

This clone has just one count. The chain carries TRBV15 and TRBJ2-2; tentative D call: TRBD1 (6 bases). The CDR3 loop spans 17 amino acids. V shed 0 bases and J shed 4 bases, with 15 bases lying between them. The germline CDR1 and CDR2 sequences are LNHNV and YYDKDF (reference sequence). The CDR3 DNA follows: TGTGCCACCAGCAGAGATCAGGGGATAAGGATCACCGGGGAGCTGTTTTTT. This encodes CATSRDQGIRITGELFF.

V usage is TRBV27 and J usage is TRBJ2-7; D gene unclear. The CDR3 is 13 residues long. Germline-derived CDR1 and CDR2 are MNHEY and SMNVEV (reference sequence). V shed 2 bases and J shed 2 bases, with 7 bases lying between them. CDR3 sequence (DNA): TGTGCCAGCAGTTTAGGTACTACCTACGAGCAGTACTTC. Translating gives CASSLGTTYEQYF.

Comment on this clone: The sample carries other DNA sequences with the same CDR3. CDR3 amino acids: CASSYSLAGGYNEQFF. The CDR3 DNA follows: TGTGCCAGCAGTTACTCACTAGCGGGGGGATACAATGAGCAGTTCTTC. This sequence joins TRBV6-5 and TRBJ2-1, with 12 bases aligning to TRBD2. Germline CDR1 and CDR2: MNHEY and SVGAGI. Unmatched junction bases numbered 1, after V lost 0 bases and J lost 4 bases. This CDR3 has 16 amino acids.

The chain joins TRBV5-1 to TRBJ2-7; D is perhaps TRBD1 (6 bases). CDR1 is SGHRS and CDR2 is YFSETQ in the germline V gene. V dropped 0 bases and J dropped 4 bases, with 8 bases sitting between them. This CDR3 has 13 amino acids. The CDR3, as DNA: TGCGCCAGCAGCTTGGAAAGGGGGTACGAGCAGTACTTC. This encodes CASSLERGYEQYF.

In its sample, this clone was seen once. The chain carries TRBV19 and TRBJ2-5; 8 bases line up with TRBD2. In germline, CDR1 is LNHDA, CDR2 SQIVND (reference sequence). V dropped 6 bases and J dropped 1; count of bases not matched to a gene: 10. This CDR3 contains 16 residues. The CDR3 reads CASSTVSTSGQETQYF. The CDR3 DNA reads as TGTGCCAGTAGCACTGTGTCAACTAGCGGCCAAGAGACCCAGTACTTC. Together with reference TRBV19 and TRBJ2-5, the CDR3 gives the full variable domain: DGGITQSPKYLFRKEGQNVTLSCEQNLNHDAMYWYRQDPGQGLRLIYYSQIVNDFQKGDIAEGYSVSREKKESFPLTVTSAQKNPTAFYLCASSTVSTSGQETQYFGPGTRLLVL.

Here the CDR3 reads CASTPAQGRDTQYF. CDR3 nucleotide sequence: TGTGCCAGCACCCCTGCCCAGGGGCGGGATACGCAGTATTTT. The rearrangement links TRBV28 to TRBJ2-3; maybe TRBD1 (6 bases). With 7 bases removed from V and 6 bases from J, the gap between germline ends came to 17 bases. The CDR3 has 14 residues. The germline gives CDR1 MDHEN, CDR2 SYDVKM.

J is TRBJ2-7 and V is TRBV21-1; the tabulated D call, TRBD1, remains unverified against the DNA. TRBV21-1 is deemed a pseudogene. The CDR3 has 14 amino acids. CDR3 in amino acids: CASVRQGSIYEQYF. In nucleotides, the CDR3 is TGTGCCAGTGTCCGACAGGGTAGCATCTACGAGCAGTACTTC.

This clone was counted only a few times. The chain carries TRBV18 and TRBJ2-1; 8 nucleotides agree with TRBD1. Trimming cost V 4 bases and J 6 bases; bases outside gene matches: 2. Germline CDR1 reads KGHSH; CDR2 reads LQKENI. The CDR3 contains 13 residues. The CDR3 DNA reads TGTGCCAGCTCACGCACAGGGGGCAATGAGCAGTTCTTC. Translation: CASSRTGGNEQFF.

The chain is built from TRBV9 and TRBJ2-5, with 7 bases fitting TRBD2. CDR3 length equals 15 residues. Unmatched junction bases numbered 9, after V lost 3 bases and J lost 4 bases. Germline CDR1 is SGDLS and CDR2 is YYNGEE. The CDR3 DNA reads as TGTGCCAGCAGCGCCGCACTGCGGGAGAGAGAGACCCAGTACTTC. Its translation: CASSAALRERETQYF.

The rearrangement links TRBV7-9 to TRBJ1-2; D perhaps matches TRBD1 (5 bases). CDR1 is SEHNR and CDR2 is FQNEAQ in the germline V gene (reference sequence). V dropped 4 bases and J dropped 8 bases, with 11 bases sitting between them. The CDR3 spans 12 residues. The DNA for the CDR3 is TGTGCCAGCAGCTCGGGACTTGGGGGCTACACCTTC. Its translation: CASSSGLGGYTF.

This chain's CDR3 is CASSYLGVGKGNEQYF. For the CDR3, the DNA is TGTGCCAGCAGTTACCTCGGGGTGGGAAAAGGCAACGAGCAGTACTTC. The J gene is TRBJ2-7, the V gene TRBV27, with a possible D match to TRBD2 (5 bases). The CDR3 has 16 amino acids. The germline V gene encodes CDR1 MNHEY and CDR2 SMNVEV (reference sequence). V lost 4 bases and J 5 bases, leaving 21 bases between the germline ends.

CDR3 sequence (DNA): TGTGCCAGTAGTTTGGACAGCTACAATGAGCAGTTCTTC. This sequence encodes CASSLDSYNEQFF. J is TRBJ2-1 and V is TRBV19; D perhaps matches TRBD1 (6 bases). The V gene's germline CDR1 is LNHDA and CDR2 SQIVND (reference sequence). V was clipped by 5 bases and J by 3 bases, with 8 bases between them. The CDR3 is made up of 13 amino acids.

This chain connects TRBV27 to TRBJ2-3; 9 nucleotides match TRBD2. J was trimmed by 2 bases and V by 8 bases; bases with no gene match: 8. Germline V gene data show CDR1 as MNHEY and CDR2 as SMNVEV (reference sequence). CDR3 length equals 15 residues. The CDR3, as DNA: TGTGCCAGCGGTCTTCTAGCGGGGAACACAGATACGCAGTATTTT. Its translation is CASGLLAGNTDTQYF.